The rows below give T cell receptor beta chains drawn from one sample of a study of cytomegalovirus exposure and HLA in healthy donors. Produced via immunoSEQ multiplex PCR; TCRdb's table is partial and in-frame only. Of 90,000 to 100,000 clones detected, just under 80% appear once; the ten largest clones hold approximately 3%. Specimen: PBMCs. The receptors derive from a woman aged 40 to 55 in good health and CMV-seronegative. Each CDR3 is given with its conserved first and last residue. The order of the fields is clone size, CDR3 length, J gene, V gene, D gene, CDR3 protein, CDR3 DNA. A D gene is named only where the DNA matches it firmly. Clone size appears in some rows only: once, few, many, or a class for an expanded clone.

abundance: once; len: 14; j_gene: TRBJ2-1; v_gene: TRBV28; d_gene: .; CDR3aa: CASSLSREINEQFF; CDR3nt: TGTGCCAGCAGTTTATCCCGGGAGATCAATGAGCAGTTCTTC
abundance: .; len: 16; j_gene: TRBJ2-5; v_gene: TRBV28; d_gene: .; CDR3aa: CASSPGAGRYQETQYF; CDR3nt: TGTGCCAGCAGTCCCGGCGCAGGGAGGTACCAAGAGACCCAGTACTTC
abundance: .; len: 14; j_gene: TRBJ2-3; v_gene: TRBV9; d_gene: .; CDR3aa: CASSVTRVTDTQYF; CDR3nt: TGTGCCAGCAGCGTAACTAGGGTTACAGATACGCAGTATTTT
abundance: .; len: 14; j_gene: TRBJ2-7; v_gene: TRBV6-1; d_gene: .; CDR3aa: CASSPSSGGYEQYF; CDR3nt: TGTGCCAGCAGTCCCTCTAGTGGAGGCTACGAGCAGTACTTC
abundance: .; len: 16; j_gene: TRBJ1-4; v_gene: TRBV4-3; d_gene: .; CDR3aa: CASSQETGTINEKLFF; CDR3nt: TGCGCCAGCAGCCAAGAGACCGGGACAATAAATGAAAAACTGTTTTTT
abundance: .; len: 15; j_gene: TRBJ2-7; v_gene: TRBV28; d_gene: TRBD2; CDR3aa: CASSPLSGRPYEQYF; CDR3nt: TGTGCCAGCAGTCCCCTCAGCGGGAGGCCCTACGAGCAGTACTTC
abundance: .; len: 11; j_gene: TRBJ1-1; v_gene: TRBV30; d_gene: .; CDR3aa: CAWSKGLKAFF; CDR3nt: TGTGCCTGGAGTAAGGGACTTAAAGCTTTCTTT
abundance: .; len: 14; j_gene: TRBJ1-5; v_gene: TRBV6-1; d_gene: TRBD1; CDR3aa: CASLRTGGGQPQHF; CDR3nt: TGTGCCAGCCTTCGGACAGGGGGCGGTCAGCCCCAGCATTTT
abundance: .; len: 15; j_gene: TRBJ2-3; v_gene: TRBV4-2; d_gene: .; CDR3aa: CASSQAGDGADTQYF; CDR3nt: TGTGCCAGCAGCCAAGCGGGAGATGGAGCAGATACGCAGTATTTT
abundance: .; len: 13; j_gene: TRBJ1-2; v_gene: TRBV10-3; d_gene: TRBD1; CDR3aa: CAISGQGNYGYTF; CDR3nt: TGTGCCATCAGCGGACAGGGCAACTATGGCTACACCTTC
abundance: .; len: 13; j_gene: TRBJ2-3; v_gene: TRBV18; d_gene: .; CDR3aa: CASSPRLTDTQYF; CDR3nt: TGTGCCAGCTCACCGCGGCTGACAGATACGCAGTATTTT
abundance: once; len: 14; j_gene: TRBJ2-7; v_gene: TRBV7-2; d_gene: .; CDR3aa: CASSLGGASVEQYF; CDR3nt: TGTGCCAGCAGCTTAGGAGGGGCTAGCGTCGAGCAGTACTTC
abundance: .; len: 15; j_gene: TRBJ2-1; v_gene: TRBV10-1; d_gene: TRBD1; CDR3aa: CASSDPGTGRNEQFF; CDR3nt: TGCGCCAGCAGTGACCCCGGGACAGGGAGAAATGAGCAGTTCTTC
abundance: medium-sized; len: 15; j_gene: TRBJ2-5; v_gene: TRBV4-2; d_gene: .; CDR3aa: CASSQASGPQETQYF; CDR3nt: TGTGCCAGCAGCCAAGCCTCAGGGCCTCAAGAGACCCAGTACTTC
abundance: .; len: 13; j_gene: TRBJ1-2; v_gene: TRBV28; d_gene: .; CDR3aa: CASTVQNFYGYTF; CDR3nt: TGTGCCAGCACAGTTCAGAATTTTTATGGCTACACCTTC